This TCR beta chain was documented in a study of shared clonotypes between healthy human individuals. Here immunoSEQ multiplex PCR was the method, and the copy in TCRdb shows in-frame clones only, minus some. This table holds over a million clones, 75% found once. Germline CDR1 is WSHSY and CDR2 is SAAADI. Trimming at V came to 4 bases and at J to 2 bases, leaving 1 base not matched to a gene. The CDR3 runs 13 residues. The chain couples TRBV10-2 to TRBJ2-5; 7 bases map to TRBD1. The sample consisted of memory CD4+ T cells sorted from blood. Regarding subset: CD45RA-negative fraction. The sequence was obtained from a man aged 18 to 35 in good health. The CDR3 loop reads CASSGQGQETQYF. Here the CDR3 DNA reads TGCGCCAGCAGTGGACAGGGTCAAGAGACCCAGTACTTC.